Listed here is a single TCR beta chain. The antigen remains undetermined. The CDR3 spans 13 residues. V gave up 8 bases and J gave up 4 bases; unmatched junction bases: 3. Germline assignment: CDR1 LNHDA and CDR2 SQIVND (reference sequence). Method: immunoSEQ multiplex PCR; TCRdb's copy keeps in-frame clones and lacks some. Among about 33,000 clones listed, roughly 78% were seen once. The data are from a study of T cells in tumors after PD-1 blockade. General study results and limits: Peripheral recruitment is suggested, as some novel exhausted tumor clones were in pre-treatment blood.

This TCR derives from a human donor with basal cell carcinoma. The chain combines TRBV19 with TRBJ1-1; 11 nucleotides agree with TRBD1. This material consisted of PBMCs, taken before anti-PD-1 treatment. Written as DNA, the CDR3 is TGTGCCAGTGGGGGGACAGGGGGCACTGAAGCTTTCTTT. It specifies CASGGTGGTEAFF.